These 20 T cell receptor beta chains share one sample of origin, sequenced in a study of siplizumab effects on memory and regulatory T cells. These TCRs are of unknown antigen specificity. Mixed lymphocyte reaction cells underwent 6 days of coculture at 37°C. Method: immunoSEQ multiplex PCR; TCRdb's copy keeps in-frame clones and lacks some. The data show 10,000 or so clones, around 46% seen once. The specimen was CFSE-low (dividing) CD8+ T cells sorted from an allogeneic mixed lymphocyte reaction. These receptors were obtained from a human donor in good health; the cells came from an allogeneic mixed lymphocyte reaction. Some clones in this sample may be carry-over from other donors' samples.

The J gene is TRBJ2-1, the V gene TRBV6-1; D is possibly TRBD1 (5 bases). From germline, CDR1 is MNHNS and CDR2 SASEGT. Trimming took 6 bases from V and 2 from J, leaving 11 bases between them. The CDR3 has 14 amino acids. The CDR3 sequence: CASRDSRTYNEQFF. For the CDR3, the DNA is TGTGCCAGCAGAGACAGTCGAACCTACAATGAGCAGTTCTTC.

The chain is built from TRBV7-9 and TRBJ2-7, with unresolved D. This CDR3 contains 13 residues. Per germline, CDR1 SEHNR and CDR2 FQNEAQ (reference sequence). V lost 5 bases to trimming and J lost 7 bases, with 15 bases between them. CDR3 nucleotides: TGTGCCAGCAGCCATCCACTAAAAGGGGAGCAGTACTTC. Translating gives CASSHPLKGEQYF.

This clone came up a few times. The chain employs TRBV27 and TRBJ2-1; TRBD2 matches at 7 bases. The CDR3 has 18 residues. Looked up from germline, CDR1 is MNHEY and CDR2 is SMNVEV (reference sequence). Unmatched junction bases numbered 17, after V lost 4 bases and J lost 5 bases. Here the CDR3 DNA reads TGTGCCAGCAGTTATGGGCCCGCACGGGGGGTAAGGAACAATGAGCAGTTCTTC. It yields the protein CASSYGPARGVRNNEQFF.

The chain combines TRBV5-1 with TRBJ1-3, with 7 bases lining up with TRBD1. The CDR3 has 15 amino acids. V shed 4 bases, J shed 1 base, and the junction held 5 bases outside the gene matches. CDR1 is SGHRS, CDR2 YFSETQ, per germline. DNA for the CDR3: TGCGCCAGCAGCGTGACAGGGCTTTCTGGAAACACCATATATTTT. It specifies CASSVTGLSGNTIYF.

CDR3 loop: CSVEGGQGTEAFF. CDR3 bases: TGCAGCGTTGAGGGGGGACAGGGAACTGAAGCTTTCTTT. The V call is TRBV29-1, the J call TRBJ1-1; the match to TRBD1 covers 9 bases. This CDR3 comprises 13 residues. Germline CDR1 and CDR2: SQVTM and ANQGSEA. The V gene end was trimmed by 3 bases and the J gene end by 5 bases; junction bases not matched to a gene: 4.

The chain links TRBV6-5 to TRBJ2-3; 8 bases fit TRBD2. The germline V gene has CDR1 MNHEY and CDR2 SVGAGI. J was trimmed by 5 bases and V by 2 bases; bases with no gene match: 6. The CDR3 has 15 amino acids. CDR3 loop: CASSYDGRAEDTQYF. Written as DNA, the CDR3 is TGTGCCAGCAGTTACGACGGGAGGGCCGAAGATACGCAGTATTTT.

This clone is classed as medium-sized. The chain joins TRBV15 to TRBJ2-2, with TRBD1 identical over 8 bases. V shed 1 base, J shed 7 bases, and the junction held 8 bases outside the gene matches. Germline values: CDR1 LNHNV, CDR2 YYDKDF (reference sequence). This CDR3 region has 16 residues. CDR3: CATSRGYRGTDGELFF. CDR3 DNA: TGTGCCACCAGCAGAGGTTACAGGGGGACGGACGGGGAGCTGTTTTTT.

The chain carries TRBV7-9 and TRBJ2-7; D is perhaps TRBD1 or TRBD2 (5 bases each). Between the trimmed V and J ends, which lost 5 bases and 1 base, there was a span of 15 bases. The CDR3 consists of 15 residues. CDR1 is SEHNR and CDR2 is FQNEAQ in the germline V gene (reference sequence). CDR3 nucleotide sequence: TGTGCCAGCAGCACAACCCGGGACGAGTCCTACGAGCAGTACTTC. Amino acids: CASSTTRDESYEQYF.

This chain uses TRBV6-5 with TRBJ2-2; unclear D gene. Germline values: CDR1 MNHEY, CDR2 SVGAGI. Deletions cut 10 bases from V and 4 bases from J, with 19 bases between. CDR3 length equals 15 residues. The CDR3 DNA sequence: TGTGCCACCACCCTCTGGAATCGAGGCACCGGGGAGCTGTTTTTT. This translates into CATTLWNRGTGELFF.

This clone has a handful of counts. The chain joins TRBV7-9 to TRBJ2-3; D not resolved. Germline assignment: CDR1 SEHNR and CDR2 FQNEAQ (reference sequence). V lost 5 bases to trimming and J lost 6 bases, with 6 bases between them. The CDR3 spans 11 residues. Here the CDR3 reads CASSNSDTQYF. CDR3 DNA sequence: TGTGCCAGCAGCAACTCGGATACGCAGTATTTT.

CDR3 DNA: TGTGCCAGCAGTCCGGACGGATGGAACACTGAAGCTTTCTTT. It yields the protein CASSPDGWNTEAFF. V gene TRBV6-5 combines with J gene TRBJ1-1; the D is unclear. Germline CDR1 is MNHEY and CDR2 is SVGAGI. With 5 bases removed from V and 1 base from J, the gap between germline ends came to 11 bases. The CDR3 covers 14 residues.

The rearrangement joins TRBV7-9 to TRBJ1-5, with D unclear. Between the trimmed V and J ends, which lost 3 bases and 3 bases, there was a span of 3 bases. Germline V gives CDR1 SEHNR, CDR2 FQNEAQ (reference sequence). This CDR3 spans 12 amino acids. For the CDR3, the DNA is TGTGCCAGCAGCTTGACCAATCAGCCCCAGCATTTT. Its protein product is CASSLTNQPQHF.

The rearrangement uses TRBV5-1 and TRBJ1-1; the match to TRBD1 covers 7 bases. The CDR3 has 15 residues. V trimming: 4 bases; J trimming: 3 bases; junction bases outside the gene matches: 9. Per the germline V gene, CDR1 is SGHRS and CDR2 is YFSETQ. The CDR3 nucleotides are TGCGCCAGCAGCCCCCGACAGGGATGGGACACTGAAGCTTTCTTT. It translates to CASSPRQGWDTEAFF.

This clone was found a few times. V and J are TRBV9 and TRBJ1-2; D call uncertain. The CDR3 spans 15 residues. CDR1 and CDR2 (germline): SGDLS, YYNGEE. The ends were cut back, 0 bases at V and 0 bases at J, with 9 bases in the middle. CDR3 protein: CASSVGYGANYGYTF. The CDR3 region has the DNA TGTGCCAGCAGCGTAGGTTACGGTGCTAACTATGGCTACACCTTC. The variable domain in full, with the rest retrieved from reference TRBV9 and TRBJ1-2, is DSGVTQTPKHLITATGQRVTLRCSPRSGDLSVYWYQQSLDQGLQFLIQYYNGEERAKGNILERFSAQQFPDLHSELNLSSLELGDSALYFCASSVGYGANYGYTFGSGTRLTVV.

A few counts support this clone. The chain couples TRBV29-1 to TRBJ2-2; D gene unclear. The CDR3 sequence is 13 residues long. The V gene's germline CDR1 is SQVTM and CDR2 ANQGSEA. V lost 4 bases and J 0 bases, leaving 6 bases between the germline ends. The CDR3, as DNA: TGCAGCGTTGCCGGACCGAACACCGGGGAGCTGTTTTTT. This gives the protein CSVAGPNTGELFF.

This clone was recorded once. The genes are TRBV6-1 and TRBJ2-7; 11 positions agree with TRBD2. J was trimmed by 4 bases and V by 0 bases; bases with no gene match: 14. The CDR3 runs to 19 residues. Germline CDR1 MNHNS, CDR2 SASEGT. The CDR3 region has the DNA TGTGCCAGCAGTGAAGCAGCGACTAGCGGGGTATTACCCGGGTACGAGCAGTACTTC. Encoded protein: CASSEAATSGVLPGYEQYF.

The chain joins TRBV29-1 to TRBJ1-1, with 7 bases lining up with TRBD1. V was pared by 4 bases and J by 1 base, with 3 bases of the junction left unmatched. This CDR3 has 13 amino acids. Germline-derived CDR1 and CDR2 are SQVTM and ANQGSEA. The DNA for the CDR3 is TGCAGCGTTGCTACAGGGGAGAACACTGAAGCTTTCTTT. Protein product: CSVATGENTEAFF.

This chain links TRBV27 with TRBJ1-5; TRBD1 matches 9 bases. Germline-derived CDR1 and CDR2 are MNHEY and SMNVEV (reference sequence). The CDR3 loop spans 17 amino acids. V trimming: 5 bases; J trimming: 1 base; junction bases outside the gene matches: 9. Here the CDR3 reads CASSPLGTGFSNQPQHF. CDR3 nucleotide sequence: TGTGCCAGCAGTCCCTTGGGGACAGGGTTCAGCAATCAGCCCCAGCATTTT.

This clone is labeled medium-sized. The CDR3 bases are TGTGCCATCAGTGAGGATATGAATCAGCCCCAGCATTTT. Translation: CAISEDMNQPQHF. V and J are TRBV10-3 and TRBJ1-5; D is undetermined. Germline V gene sequence: CDR1 ENHRY, CDR2 SYGVKD. V dropped 2 bases and J dropped 4 bases, with 6 bases sitting between them. The CDR3 has 13 residues.

This chain uses TRBV7-8 with TRBJ2-7; tentatively, D is TRBD1 or TRBD2 (6 bases each). There are 15 residues in the CDR3. CDR1 is SGHVS, CDR2 FQNEAQ, per germline. V was pared by 3 bases and J by 7 bases, with 19 bases between. The CDR3 DNA reads as TGTGCCAGCAGCTTTGGGTGGGGGGCGCTGGGAGAGCAGTACTTC. Encoded protein: CASSFGWGALGEQYF.